The rows below give T cell receptor beta chains drawn from one sample of a study of cytomegalovirus exposure and HLA in healthy donors. Clones were sequenced by immunoSEQ multiplex PCR, and TCRdb holds only the in-frame ones, with some missing. In the table there are 100,000 to 150,000 clones, around 86% of which are singletons. The sample taken for sequencing was PBMCs. These receptors were obtained from a man aged 18 to 35 in good health and CMV-seronegative. Both conserved end residues are part of each CDR3. Fields, in order: clone size, D gene, V gene, J gene, CDR3 DNA, CDR3 protein. D genes are given only for firm matches. Size is omitted from some rows. Given values are once, few, many or a class for expanded clones.

>.|.|TRBV28|TRBJ2-7
TGTGCCATCGAGAGAGACGGAGCCTACGAGCAGTACTTC
CAIERDGAYEQYF
>.|TRBD1|TRBV2|TRBJ1-2
TGTGCCAGCCCAACGTTGGGACAGAACTATGGCTACACCTTC
CASPTLGQNYGYTF
>.|TRBD1|TRBV6-4|TRBJ1-1
TGTGCCAACCCGACAGGGGTGGGCACTGAAGCTTTCTTT
CANPTGVGTEAFF
>.|.|TRBV6-5|TRBJ2-7
TGTGCCAGCAGACTAGAGTACCGCTACGAGCAGTACTTC
CASRLEYRYEQYF
>.|.|TRBV2|TRBJ2-5
TGTGCCAGCAGGGCAGGGGTGCGAGAGACCCAGTACTTC
CASRAGVRETQYF
>once|TRBD1|TRBV30|TRBJ2-2
TGTGCCTGCCTCCAGGGGGTTACCGGGGAGCTGTTTTTT
CACLQGVTGELFF
>.|.|TRBV30|TRBJ1-5
TGTGCCTGGACTCCAGGGTGGGGCAATCAGCCCCAGCATTTT
CAWTPGWGNQPQHF
>.|.|TRBV28|TRBJ2-3
TGTGCCAGCAGTTGGAGGGGAAGAGGCCAAACAGATACGCAGTATTTT
CASSWRGRGQTDTQYF
>few|.|TRBV7-7|TRBJ2-5
TGTGCCAGCAGCTTAGTACAGGGCCCGCAGGAGACCCAGTACTTC
CASSLVQGPQETQYF
>.|.|TRBV6-6|TRBJ2-7
TGTGCCAGCAGCGGACAGTACTCCTACGAGCAGTACTTC
CASSGQYSYEQYF
>.|.|TRBV25-1|TRBJ2-1
TGTGCCGCCGGGAGCGGCGGCCCGGAGCAGTTCTTC
CAAGSGGPEQFF
>.|TRBD2|TRBV5-1|TRBJ2-1
TGCGCCAGCAGCTTGGTAGCGGGGGGGCCGGGAGATGAGCAGTTCTTC
CASSLVAGGPGDEQFF
>.|.|TRBV9|TRBJ2-2
TGTGCCAGCAGCGTAGAGGGGGCGAACACCGGGGAGCTGTTTTTT
CASSVEGANTGELFF
>once|TRBD1|TRBV7-9|TRBJ1-2
TGTGCCAGCAGATACCGGGACAGGGGAAACTATGGCTACACCTTC
CASRYRDRGNYGYTF
>.|TRBD2|TRBV28|TRBJ2-3
TGTGCCAGCAGTTTATCGCTAGCGGGGGGAAGCACAGATACGCAGTATTTT
CASSLSLAGGSTDTQYF
>.|.|TRBV11-2|TRBJ1-4
TGTGCCAGCAGCCCCGCACTTTCGAATGAAAAACTGTTTTTT
CASSPALSNEKLFF
>.|TRBD1|TRBV7-8|TRBJ2-1
TGTGCCAGCAGCTTATTGGGACAGGACAATGAGCAGTTCTTC
CASSLLGQDNEQFF
>.|TRBD1|TRBV13|TRBJ2-3
TGTGCCAGCTCAACCCCCAGGGACAGGGGAATAGATACGCAGTATTTT
CASSTPRDRGIDTQYF